The count of the clone carrying this T cell receptor (beta chain) is one. Its antigen is unknown. This entry is derived from a study of OX40 agonist ivuxolimab in advanced cancers. Overall study: Among those treated, three patients had partial responses, one with hepatocellular carcinoma and two with cutaneous melanoma.

The CDR3 runs to 12 residues. Germline trimming cut 6 bases from V and 10 bases from J; bases unmatched to any gene: 3. Germline loops: CDR1 WSHSY, CDR2 SAAADI. Points from the study as a whole: The study did not work out the antigen specificity of the expanded peripheral T cells.

TCRdb's table, derived via immunoSEQ multiplex PCR, lists solely in-frame clones and lacks some. The sample gives about 14,000 clones, about 90% of which show up once; about 68% is in the top ten. The origin of this receptor is an adult with an advanced solid tumor such as melanoma, head and neck, liver or kidney cancer. Source: CD4+ or CD8+ T cells sorted from blood, taken in a trial of the OX40 agonist ivuxolimab. The V and J genes are TRBV10-2 and TRBJ2-1; TRBD1 aligns across 10 bases. The CDR3 nucleotides are TGCGCCAGCAGAATGACAGGGGGCGAGCAGTTCTTC. It yields the protein CASRMTGGEQFF.